This T cell receptor (beta chain) was obtained from a study of T cell responses to AZD1222 COVID-19 vaccine (dated by TCRdb to about 2021). About the investigation overall: AZD1222 recipients given second doses at about 4 weeks or at about 12 weeks were pooled, since spike-specific TCR depth and breadth were not found to differ between the two schedules. TCR sequencing covered about 230 trial participants: 200 to 210 given two doses of AZD1222 and 26 given two doses of MenACWY control vaccine. Trial participants were enrolled by age into 18-55, 56-69 and 70-plus year subgroups, with roughly 160, 29 and 62 TCR-sequenced participants respectively.

The CDR3 regions of human TCRbeta chains were analyzed by immunosequencing. The original pipeline was this. TCRs in the repertoires were matched against a reference library of SARS-CoV-2-specific TCRs that had been generated with the MIRA antigen-specificity platform. Breadth meant the fraction of unique TCRs that were SARS-CoV-2-associated, whereas depth meant the fraction of total T cells that were SARS-CoV-2-associated. Using the MIRA data, every spike-specific TCR was mapped to the spike region that the TCR reacted to and assigned to either a CD4 or a CD8 class. Log10-transformed breadth and depth values were compared by one-way ANOVA with Sidak's multiple comparisons tests. Sourced from immuneACCESS, this table was stored by TCRdb with only in-frame sequences that have V and J called. A share of the clones is absent; for the studies checked, an unresolved V gene accounts for under half, and the remainder has no known explanation. V, J and clone size were drawn from that table, and D and trimming were deduced from the DNA. This sample gives approximately 67,000 clones in total; around four fifths of them show up just once. The top ten clonotypes cover about 20% of the sample.

The CDR3 has 15 amino acids, counting the end cysteine and phenylalanine. The entry retains the CDR3 DNA only, 45 bases that are in frame from base 1. Trimming at the junction amounts to 3 bases on V and 1 base on J, and the germline ends lie 11 bases apart. The germline V gene (reference sequence) sets CDR1 to LGHDT and CDR2 to YNNKEL. Comment on this clone: Its antigen specificity is not known. No base-level quality is on record; no much larger clone is a single base apart.

The sample's time point label, in plain terms: baseline before first vaccination. Vaccinee samples came from UK trials COV001 and COV002, including a single-blind randomized controlled phase 2/3 trial of AZD1222 (ChAdOx1 nCoV-19) in healthy adults. For TCRbeta chain sequencing, PBMC samples were collected from trial participants at day 0 and at day 28 after the second dose. Broader findings and caveats from the paper: Epitopes outside the regions mutated in the B.1.351 and B.1.1.7 variants were reportedly recognized by nearly half of the unique spike-specific TCRs. Because no samples from the day 14 peak response were available, repertoires could be characterized only after the peak T cell response. After two AZD1222 doses, both the breadth and the depth of spike-specific TCRs were significantly higher than at day 0 and than in MenACWY recipients. The whole spike protein was spanned by vaccine-associated CD4 TCRs, and dominant responses were seen in regions 160-218 and 743-854. In the small 56-69-year group, the increase in depth fell short of significance, most likely because of low power. Conclusions about previously exposed vaccinees are limited, since just 5 or 6 AZD1222 recipients were seropositive for SARS-CoV-2 at baseline. Most participants were white British and females outnumbered males, and the authors suggested that clonal diversity may have been underestimated.

Sequences were derived from peripheral blood, sampled on day 0 of AZD1222 vaccination. The sequence is built from TRBV3-1 (or the pseudogene TRBV3-2) and TRBJ2-3, with a tentative D call of TRBD1 or TRBD2, each matching 5 bases. The clonotype originates from an adult in good health. The DNA is as follows: TGTGCCAGCAGCCATCTGGGGCGGGGCACAGATACGCAGTATTTT. Its protein is CASSHLGRGTDTQYF.